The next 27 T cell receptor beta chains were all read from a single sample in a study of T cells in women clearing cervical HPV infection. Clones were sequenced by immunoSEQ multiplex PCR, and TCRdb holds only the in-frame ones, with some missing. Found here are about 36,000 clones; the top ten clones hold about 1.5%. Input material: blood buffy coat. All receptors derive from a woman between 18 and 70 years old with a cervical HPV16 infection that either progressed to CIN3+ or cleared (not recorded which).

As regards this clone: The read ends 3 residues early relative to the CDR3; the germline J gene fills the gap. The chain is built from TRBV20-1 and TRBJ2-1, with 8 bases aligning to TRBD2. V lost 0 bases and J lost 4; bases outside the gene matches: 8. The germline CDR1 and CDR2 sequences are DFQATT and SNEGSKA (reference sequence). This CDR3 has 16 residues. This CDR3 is CSARDSTGTRYNEQFF. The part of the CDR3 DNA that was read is TGCAGTGCTAGAGATTCAACCGGGACTAGATACAATGAG.

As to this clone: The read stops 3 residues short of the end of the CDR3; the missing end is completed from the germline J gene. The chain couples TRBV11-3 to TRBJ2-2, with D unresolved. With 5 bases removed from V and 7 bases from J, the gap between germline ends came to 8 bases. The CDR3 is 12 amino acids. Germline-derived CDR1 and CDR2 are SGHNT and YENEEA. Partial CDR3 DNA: TGTGCCAGCAGCGCCTCCGGCGGGGAG. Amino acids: CASSASGGE. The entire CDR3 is CASSASGGELFF.

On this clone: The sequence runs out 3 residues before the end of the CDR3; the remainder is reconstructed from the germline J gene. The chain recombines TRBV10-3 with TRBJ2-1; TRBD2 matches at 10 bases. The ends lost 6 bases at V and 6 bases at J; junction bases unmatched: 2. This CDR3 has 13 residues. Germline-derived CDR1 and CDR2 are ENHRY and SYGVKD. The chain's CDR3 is CAIRVAGGNEQFF. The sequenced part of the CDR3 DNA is TGTGCCATCAGGGTAGCGGGGGGCAATGAG.

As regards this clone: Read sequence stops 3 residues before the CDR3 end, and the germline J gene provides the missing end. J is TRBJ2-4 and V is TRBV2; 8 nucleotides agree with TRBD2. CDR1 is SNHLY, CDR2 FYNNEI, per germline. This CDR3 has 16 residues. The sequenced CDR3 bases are TGTGCCAGCAGTGAGAGCGGGGGATCCCGGGGGGAGACT. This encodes CASSESGGSRGET. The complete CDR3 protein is CASSESGGSRGETQYF. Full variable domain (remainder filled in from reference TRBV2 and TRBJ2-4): EPEVTQTPSHQVTQMGQEVILRCVPISNHLYFYWYRQILGQKVEFLVSFYNNEISEKSEIFDDQFSVERPDGSNFTLKIRSTKLEDSAMYFCASSESGGSRGETQYFGAGTRLSVL.

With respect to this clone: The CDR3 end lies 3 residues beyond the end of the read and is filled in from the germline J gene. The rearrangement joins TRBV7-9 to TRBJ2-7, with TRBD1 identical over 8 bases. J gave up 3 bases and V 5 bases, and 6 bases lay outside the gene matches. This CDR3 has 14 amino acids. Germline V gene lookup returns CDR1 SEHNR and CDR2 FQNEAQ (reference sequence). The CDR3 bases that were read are TGTGCCAGCAGCATCGGACAGGGAGACTACGAG. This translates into CASSIGQGDYE. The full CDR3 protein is CASSIGQGDYEQYF.

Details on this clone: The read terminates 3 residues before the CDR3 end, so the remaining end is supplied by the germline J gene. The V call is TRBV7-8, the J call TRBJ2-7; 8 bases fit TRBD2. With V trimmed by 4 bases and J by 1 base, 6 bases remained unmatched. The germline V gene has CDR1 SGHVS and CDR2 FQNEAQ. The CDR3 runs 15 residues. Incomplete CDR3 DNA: TGTGCCAGCAGCTACGGACTAGCTCCTTCCTACGAG. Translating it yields CASSYGLAPSYE. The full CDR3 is CASSYGLAPSYEQYF.

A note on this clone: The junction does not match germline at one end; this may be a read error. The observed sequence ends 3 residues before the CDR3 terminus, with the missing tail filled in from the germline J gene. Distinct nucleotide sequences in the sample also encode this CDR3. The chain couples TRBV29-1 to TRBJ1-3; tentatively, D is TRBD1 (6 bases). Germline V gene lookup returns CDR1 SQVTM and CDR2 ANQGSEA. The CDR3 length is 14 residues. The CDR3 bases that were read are TGCAGCGTTCGAGGGGGTGCCTCTGGAAACACT. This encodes CSVRGGASGNT. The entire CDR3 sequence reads CSVRGGASGNTIYF.

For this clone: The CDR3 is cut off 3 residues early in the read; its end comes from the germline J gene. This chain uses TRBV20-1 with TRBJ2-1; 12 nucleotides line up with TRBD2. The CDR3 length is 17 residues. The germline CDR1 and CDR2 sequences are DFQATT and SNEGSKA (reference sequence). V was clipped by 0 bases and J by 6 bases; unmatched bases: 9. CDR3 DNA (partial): TGCAGTGCTAGAGATCCCCTAGCGGGGGGGCTTCTCAATGAG. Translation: CSARDPLAGGLLNE. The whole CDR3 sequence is CSARDPLAGGLLNEQFF.

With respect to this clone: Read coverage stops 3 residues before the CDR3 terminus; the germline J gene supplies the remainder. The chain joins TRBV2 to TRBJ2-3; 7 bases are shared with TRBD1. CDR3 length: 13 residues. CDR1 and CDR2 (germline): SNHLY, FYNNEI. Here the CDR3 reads CASSRDSNQPQYF. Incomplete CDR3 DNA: TGTGCCAGCAGCCGGGACAGCAATCAGCCG. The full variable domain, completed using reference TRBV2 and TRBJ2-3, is EPEVTQTPSHQVTQMGQEVILRCVPISNHLYFYWYRQILGQKVEFLVSFYNNEISEKSEIFDDQFSVERPDGSNFTLKIRSTKLEDSAMYFCASSRDSNQPQYFGPGTRLTVL.

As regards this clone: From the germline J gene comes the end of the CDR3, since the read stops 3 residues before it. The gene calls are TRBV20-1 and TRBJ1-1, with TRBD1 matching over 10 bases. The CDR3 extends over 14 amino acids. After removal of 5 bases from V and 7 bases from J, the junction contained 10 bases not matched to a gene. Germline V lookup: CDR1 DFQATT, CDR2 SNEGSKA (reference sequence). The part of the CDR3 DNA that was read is TGCAGTGCTGGAGGGGACAGGGGCCTCCTTGAA. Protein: CSAGGDRGLLE. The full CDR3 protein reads CSAGGDRGLLEAFF.

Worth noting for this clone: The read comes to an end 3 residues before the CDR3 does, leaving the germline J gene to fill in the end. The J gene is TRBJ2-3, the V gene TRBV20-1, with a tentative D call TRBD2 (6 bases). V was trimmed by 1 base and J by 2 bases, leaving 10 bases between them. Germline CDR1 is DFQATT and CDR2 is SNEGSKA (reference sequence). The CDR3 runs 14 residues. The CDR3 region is CSARVGGVTDTQYF. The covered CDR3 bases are TGCAGTGCTAGAGTAGGCGGGGTCACAGATACG.

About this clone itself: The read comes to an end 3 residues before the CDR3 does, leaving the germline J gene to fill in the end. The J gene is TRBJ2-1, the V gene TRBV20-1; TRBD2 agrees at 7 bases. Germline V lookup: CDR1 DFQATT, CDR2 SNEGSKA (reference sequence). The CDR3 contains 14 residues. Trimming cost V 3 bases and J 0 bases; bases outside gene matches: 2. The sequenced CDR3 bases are TGCAGTGCTAGCGGGGGGAACTCCTACAATGAG. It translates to CSASGGNSYNE. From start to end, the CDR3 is CSASGGNSYNEQFF.

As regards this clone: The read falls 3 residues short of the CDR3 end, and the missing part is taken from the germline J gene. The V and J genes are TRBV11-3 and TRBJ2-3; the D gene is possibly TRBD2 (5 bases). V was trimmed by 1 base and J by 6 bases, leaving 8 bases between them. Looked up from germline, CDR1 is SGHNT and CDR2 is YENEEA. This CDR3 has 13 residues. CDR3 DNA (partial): TGTGCCAGCAGCTTAGGACTACATGATACG. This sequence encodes CASSLGLHDT. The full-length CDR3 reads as CASSLGLHDTQYF.

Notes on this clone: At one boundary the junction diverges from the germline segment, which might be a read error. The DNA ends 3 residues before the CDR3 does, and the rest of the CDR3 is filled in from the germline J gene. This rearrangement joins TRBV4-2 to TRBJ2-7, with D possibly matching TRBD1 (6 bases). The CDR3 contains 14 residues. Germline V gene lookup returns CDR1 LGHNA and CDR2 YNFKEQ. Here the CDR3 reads CASSQDGRGHEQYF. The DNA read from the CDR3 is TGCGCCAGCAGCCAAGATGGCAGGGGCCACGAG.

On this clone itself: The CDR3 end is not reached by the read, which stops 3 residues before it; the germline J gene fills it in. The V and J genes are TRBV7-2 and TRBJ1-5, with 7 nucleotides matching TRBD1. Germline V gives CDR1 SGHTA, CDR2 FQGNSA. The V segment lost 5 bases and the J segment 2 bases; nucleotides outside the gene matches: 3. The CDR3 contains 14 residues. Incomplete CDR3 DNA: TGTGCCAGCAGCCCCACAGGGGGCAATCAGCCC. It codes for CASSPTGGNQP. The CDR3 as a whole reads CASSPTGGNQPQHF. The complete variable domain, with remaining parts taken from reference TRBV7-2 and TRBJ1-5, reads GAGVSQSPSNKVTEKGKDVELRCDPISGHTALYWYRQSLGQGLEFLIYFQGNSAPDKSGLPSDRFSAERTGGSVSTLTIQRTQQEDSAVYLCASSPTGGNQPQHFGDGTRLSIL.

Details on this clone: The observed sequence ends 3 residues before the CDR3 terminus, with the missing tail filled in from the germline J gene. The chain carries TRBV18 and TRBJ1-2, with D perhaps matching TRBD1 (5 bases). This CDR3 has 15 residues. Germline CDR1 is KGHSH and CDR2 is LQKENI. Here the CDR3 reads CASSPGTSGYNDYTF. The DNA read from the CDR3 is TGTGCCAGCTCACCTGGGACTAGCGGTTACAATGAC.

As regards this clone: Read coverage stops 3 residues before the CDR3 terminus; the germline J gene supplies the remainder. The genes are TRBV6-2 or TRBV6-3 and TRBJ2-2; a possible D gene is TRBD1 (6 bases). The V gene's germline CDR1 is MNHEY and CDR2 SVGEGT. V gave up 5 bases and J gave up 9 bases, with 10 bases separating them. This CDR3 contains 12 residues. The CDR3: CASSQQGWELFF. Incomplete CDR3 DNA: TGTGCCAGCAGTCAACAGGGTTGGGAG.

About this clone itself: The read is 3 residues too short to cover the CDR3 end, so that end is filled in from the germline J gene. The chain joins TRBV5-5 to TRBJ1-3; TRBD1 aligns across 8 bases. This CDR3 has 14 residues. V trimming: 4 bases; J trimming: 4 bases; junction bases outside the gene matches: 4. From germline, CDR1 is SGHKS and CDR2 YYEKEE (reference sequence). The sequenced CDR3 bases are TGTGCCAGCAGCGTCAGGGGGCCCGGAAACACC. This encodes CASSVRGPGNT. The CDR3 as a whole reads CASSVRGPGNTIYF. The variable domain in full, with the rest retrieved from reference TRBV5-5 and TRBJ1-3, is DAGVTQSPTHLIKTRGQQVTLRCSPISGHKSVSWYQQVLGQGPQFIFQYYEKEERGRGNFPDRFSARQFPNYSSELNVNALLLGDSALYLCASSVRGPGNTIYFGEGSWLTVV.

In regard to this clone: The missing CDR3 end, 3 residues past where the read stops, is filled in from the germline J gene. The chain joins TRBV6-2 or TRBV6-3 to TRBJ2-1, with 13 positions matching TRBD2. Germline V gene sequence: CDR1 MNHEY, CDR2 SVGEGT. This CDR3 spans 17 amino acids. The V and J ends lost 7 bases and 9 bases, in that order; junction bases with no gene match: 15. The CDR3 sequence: CASKETSGGPPLGEQFF. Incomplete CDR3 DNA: TGTGCCAGCAAGGAGACTAGCGGGGGGCCACCACTTGGTGAG.

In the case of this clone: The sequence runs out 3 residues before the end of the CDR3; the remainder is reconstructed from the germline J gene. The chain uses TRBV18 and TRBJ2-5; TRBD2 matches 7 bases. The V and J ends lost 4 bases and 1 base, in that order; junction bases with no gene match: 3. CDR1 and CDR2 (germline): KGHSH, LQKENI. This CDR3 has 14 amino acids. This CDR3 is CASSLRGGQETQYF. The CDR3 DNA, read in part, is TGTGCCAGCTCACTTCGCGGGGGCCAAGAGACC.

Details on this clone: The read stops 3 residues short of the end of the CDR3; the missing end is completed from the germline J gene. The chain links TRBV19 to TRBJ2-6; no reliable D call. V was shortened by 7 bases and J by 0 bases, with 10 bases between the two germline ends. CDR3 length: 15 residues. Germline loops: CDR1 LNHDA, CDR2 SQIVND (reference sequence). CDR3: CASTPSFSGANVLTF. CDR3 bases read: TGTGCCAGTACCCCTTCCTTCTCTGGGGCCAACGTC.

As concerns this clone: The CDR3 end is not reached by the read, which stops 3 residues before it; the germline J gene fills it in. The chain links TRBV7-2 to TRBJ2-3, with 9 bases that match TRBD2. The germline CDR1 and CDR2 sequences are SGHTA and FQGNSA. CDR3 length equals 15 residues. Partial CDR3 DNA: TGTGCCAACAGGAATGCCGGGACTAGCAGGGAGACG. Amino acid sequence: CANRNAGTSRET. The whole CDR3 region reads CANRNAGTSRETQYF.

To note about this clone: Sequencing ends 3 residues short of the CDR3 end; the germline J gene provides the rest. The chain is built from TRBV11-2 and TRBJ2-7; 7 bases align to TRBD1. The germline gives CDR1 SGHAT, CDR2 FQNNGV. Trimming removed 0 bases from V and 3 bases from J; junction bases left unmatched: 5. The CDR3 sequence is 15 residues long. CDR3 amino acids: CASSLETGLGYEQYF. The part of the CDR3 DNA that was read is TGTGCCAGCAGCTTAGAGACAGGGTTGGGCTACGAG.

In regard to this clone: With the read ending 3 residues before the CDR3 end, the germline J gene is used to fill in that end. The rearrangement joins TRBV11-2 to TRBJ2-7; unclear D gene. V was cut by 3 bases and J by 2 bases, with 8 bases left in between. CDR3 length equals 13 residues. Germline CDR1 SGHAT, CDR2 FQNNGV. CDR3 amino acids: CASSFSGAYEQYF. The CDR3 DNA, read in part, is TGTGCCAGCAGCTTTTCGGGTGCCTACGAG. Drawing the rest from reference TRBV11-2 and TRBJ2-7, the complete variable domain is EAGVAQSPRYKIIEKRQSVAFWCNPISGHATLYWYQQILGQGPKLLIQFQNNGVVDDSQLPKDRFSAERLKGVDSTLKIQPAKLEDSAVYLCASSFSGAYEQYFGPGTRLTVT.

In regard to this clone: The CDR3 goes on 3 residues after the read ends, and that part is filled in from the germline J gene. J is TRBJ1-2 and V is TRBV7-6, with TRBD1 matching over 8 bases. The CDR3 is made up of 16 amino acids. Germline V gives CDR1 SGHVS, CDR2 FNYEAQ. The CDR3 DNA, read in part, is TGTGCCAGCAGCTTAGCCTTCGGACAGGGAACCGATACC. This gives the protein CASSLAFGQGTDT. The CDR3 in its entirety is CASSLAFGQGTDTYTF.

CDR3 DNA, as far as it was read: TGCAGTGCTAGAGCAGGGGGGTCGACTAATGAAAAA. Its translation is CSARAGGSTNEK. The entire CDR3 sequence reads CSARAGGSTNEKLFF. The rearrangement joins TRBV20-1 to TRBJ1-4, with TRBD1 matching over 7 bases. The CDR3 end falls 3 residues outside the read, so it is completed with the germline J gene. The germline CDR1 and CDR2 sequences are DFQATT and SNEGSKA (reference sequence). The CDR3 is 15 residues long. With 1 base clipped from V and 2 bases from J, the junction kept 4 bases outside the gene matches.

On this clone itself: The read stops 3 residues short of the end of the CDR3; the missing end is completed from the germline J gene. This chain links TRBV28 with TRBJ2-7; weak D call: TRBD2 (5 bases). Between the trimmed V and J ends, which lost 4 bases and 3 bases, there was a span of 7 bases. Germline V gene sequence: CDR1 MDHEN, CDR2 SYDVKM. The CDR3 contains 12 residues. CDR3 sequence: CASSSGIYEQYF. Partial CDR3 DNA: TGTGCCAGCAGTTCGGGGATCTACGAG.